The clone carrying this T cell receptor (beta chain) was counted once. The sample belongs to a study of cytomegalovirus exposure and HLA in healthy donors. A multiplex PCR was run with 60 Vbeta primers and 13 Jbeta primers. Some clones are missing from TCRdb's copy, which holds only in-frame ones; the method was immunoSEQ multiplex PCR. The sample lists roughly 200,000 clones, approximately 80% seen once, with 1.5% to 2% in the top ten. The CDR3 spans 17 residues. Trimming took off 3 bases at V and 2 bases at J, with 20 bases between the two ends. The germline CDR1 and CDR2 sequences are LNHDA and SQIVND (reference sequence).

This receptor was obtained from a woman aged 25-40 years in good health and CMV-seronegative. The gene calls are TRBV19 and TRBJ2-7; the D gene is possibly TRBD2 (6 bases). Input material: PBMCs. Here the CDR3 DNA reads TGTGCCAGTAGTATCGGGGTGGGGAGGAGGTCCACCTACGAGCAGTACTTC. It encodes CASSIGVGRRSTYEQYF.